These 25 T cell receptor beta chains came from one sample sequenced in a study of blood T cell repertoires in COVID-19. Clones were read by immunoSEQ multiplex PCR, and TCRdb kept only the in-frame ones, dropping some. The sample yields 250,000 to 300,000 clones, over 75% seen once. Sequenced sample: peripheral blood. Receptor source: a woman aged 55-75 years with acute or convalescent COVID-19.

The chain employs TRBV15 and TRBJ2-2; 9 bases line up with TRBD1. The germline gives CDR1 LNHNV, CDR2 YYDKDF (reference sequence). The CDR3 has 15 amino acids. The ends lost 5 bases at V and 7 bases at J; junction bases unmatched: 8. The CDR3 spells CATSLHRGLVGELFF. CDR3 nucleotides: TGTGCCACCAGCTTGCACAGGGGGCTAGTCGGGGAGCTGTTTTTT.

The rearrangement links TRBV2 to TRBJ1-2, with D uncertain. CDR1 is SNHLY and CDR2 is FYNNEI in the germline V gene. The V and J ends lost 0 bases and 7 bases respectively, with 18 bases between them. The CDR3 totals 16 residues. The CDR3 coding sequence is TGTGCCAGCAGTGAAGCTGGAGGAGGACCAACTGGTGGCTACACCTTC. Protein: CASSEAGGGPTGGYTF.

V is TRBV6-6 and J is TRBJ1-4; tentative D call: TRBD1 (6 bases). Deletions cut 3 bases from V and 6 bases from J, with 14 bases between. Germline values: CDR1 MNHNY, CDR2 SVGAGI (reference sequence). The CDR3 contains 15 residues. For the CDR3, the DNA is TGTGCCAGCAGTTATACCCAGGGGATGGATGAAAAACTGTTTTTT. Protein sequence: CASSYTQGMDEKLFF.

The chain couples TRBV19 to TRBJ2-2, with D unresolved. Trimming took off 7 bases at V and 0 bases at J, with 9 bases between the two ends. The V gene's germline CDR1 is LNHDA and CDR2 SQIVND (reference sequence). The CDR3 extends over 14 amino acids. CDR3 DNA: TGTGCCAGTACCCATTACACGAACACCGGGGAGCTGTTTTTT. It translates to CASTHYTNTGELFF.

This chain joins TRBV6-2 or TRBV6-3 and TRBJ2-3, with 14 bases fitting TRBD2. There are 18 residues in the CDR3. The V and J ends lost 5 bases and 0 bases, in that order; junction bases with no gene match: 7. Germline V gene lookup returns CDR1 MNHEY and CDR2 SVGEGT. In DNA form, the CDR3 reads TGTGCCAGCAGTGGCAGGACTAGCGGGGGGTCTAGCACAGATACGCAGTATTTT. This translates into CASSGRTSGGSSTDTQYF.

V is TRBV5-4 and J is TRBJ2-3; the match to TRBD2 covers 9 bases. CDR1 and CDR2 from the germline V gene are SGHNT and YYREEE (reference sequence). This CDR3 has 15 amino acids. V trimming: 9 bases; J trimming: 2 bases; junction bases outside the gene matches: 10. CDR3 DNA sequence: TGTGCCACTAGAGCTAGCGGGACACTCACAGATACGCAGTATTTT. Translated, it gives CATRASGTLTDTQYF. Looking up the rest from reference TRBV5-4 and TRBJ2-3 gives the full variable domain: ETGVTQSPTHLIKTRGQQVTLRCSSQSGHNTVSWYQQALGQGPQFIFQYYREEENGRGNFPPRFSGLQFPNYSSELNVNALELDDSALYLCATRASGTLTDTQYFGPGTRLTVL.

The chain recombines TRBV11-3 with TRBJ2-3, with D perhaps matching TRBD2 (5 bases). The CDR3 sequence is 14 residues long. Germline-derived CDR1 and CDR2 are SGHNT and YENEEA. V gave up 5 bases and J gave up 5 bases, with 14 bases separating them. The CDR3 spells CASSNKEGRDTQYF. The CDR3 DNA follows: TGTGCCAGCAGCAATAAGGAAGGGAGAGATACGCAGTATTTT.

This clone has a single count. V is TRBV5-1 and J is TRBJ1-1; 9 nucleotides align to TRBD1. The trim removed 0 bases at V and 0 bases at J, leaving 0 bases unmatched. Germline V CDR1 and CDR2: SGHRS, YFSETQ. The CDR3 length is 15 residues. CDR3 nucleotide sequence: TGCGCCAGCAGCTTGGGGACAGGGGTGAACACTGAAGCTTTCTTT. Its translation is CASSLGTGVNTEAFF.

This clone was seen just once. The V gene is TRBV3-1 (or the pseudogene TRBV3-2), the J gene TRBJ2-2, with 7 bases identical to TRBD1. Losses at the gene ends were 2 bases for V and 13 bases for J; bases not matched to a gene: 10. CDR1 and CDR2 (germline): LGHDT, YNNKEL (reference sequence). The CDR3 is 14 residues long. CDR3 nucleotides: TGTGCCAGCAGCCAAATTGGGACAGACACTAGGCTGTTTTTT. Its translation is CASSQIGTDTRLFF.

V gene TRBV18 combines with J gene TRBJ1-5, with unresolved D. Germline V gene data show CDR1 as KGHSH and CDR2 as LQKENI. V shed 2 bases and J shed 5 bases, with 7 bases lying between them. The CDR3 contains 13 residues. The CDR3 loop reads CASSPSSDQPQHF. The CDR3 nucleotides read TGTGCCAGCTCACCAAGTTCGGATCAGCCCCAGCATTTT.

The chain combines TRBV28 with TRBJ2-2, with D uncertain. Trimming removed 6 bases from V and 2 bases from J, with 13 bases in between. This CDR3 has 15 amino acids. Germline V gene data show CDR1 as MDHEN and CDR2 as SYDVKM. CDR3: CASSPPDTNTGELFF. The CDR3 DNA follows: TGTGCCAGCAGCCCCCCCGACACTAACACCGGGGAGCTGTTTTTT.

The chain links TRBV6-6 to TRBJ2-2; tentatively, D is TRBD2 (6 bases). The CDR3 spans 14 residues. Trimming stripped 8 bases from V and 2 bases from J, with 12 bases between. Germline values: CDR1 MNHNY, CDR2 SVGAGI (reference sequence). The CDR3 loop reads CASGDSYNTGELFF. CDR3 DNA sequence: TGTGCCAGCGGGGACTCGTACAACACCGGGGAGCTGTTTTTT.

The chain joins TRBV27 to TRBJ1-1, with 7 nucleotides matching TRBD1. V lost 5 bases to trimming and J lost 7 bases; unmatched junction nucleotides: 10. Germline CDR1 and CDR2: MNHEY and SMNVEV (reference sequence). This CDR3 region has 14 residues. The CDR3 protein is CASSTYRGRGEAFF. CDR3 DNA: TGTGCCAGCAGTACTTACAGGGGACGCGGTGAAGCTTTCTTT.

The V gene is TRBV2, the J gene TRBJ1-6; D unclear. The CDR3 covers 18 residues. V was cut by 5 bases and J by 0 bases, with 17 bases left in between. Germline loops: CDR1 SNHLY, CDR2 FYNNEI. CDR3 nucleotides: TGTGCCAGCAGTCCACGGACTGCCTCGAGCTCCTATAATTCACCCCTCCACTTT. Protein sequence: CASSPRTASSSYNSPLHF.

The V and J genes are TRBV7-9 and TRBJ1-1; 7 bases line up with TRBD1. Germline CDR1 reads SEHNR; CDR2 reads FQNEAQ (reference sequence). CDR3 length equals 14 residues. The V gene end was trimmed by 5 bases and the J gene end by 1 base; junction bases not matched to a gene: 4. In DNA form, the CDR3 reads TGTGCCAGCAGCGCACGACAGGGGAACACTGAAGCTTTCTTT. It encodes CASSARQGNTEAFF.

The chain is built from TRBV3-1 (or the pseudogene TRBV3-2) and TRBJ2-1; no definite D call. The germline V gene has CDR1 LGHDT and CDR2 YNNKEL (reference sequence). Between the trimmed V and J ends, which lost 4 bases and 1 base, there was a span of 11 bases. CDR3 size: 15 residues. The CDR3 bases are TGTGCCAGCAGCCTGCGTCCCTTATCCTACAATGAGCAGTTCTTC. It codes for CASSLRPLSYNEQFF.

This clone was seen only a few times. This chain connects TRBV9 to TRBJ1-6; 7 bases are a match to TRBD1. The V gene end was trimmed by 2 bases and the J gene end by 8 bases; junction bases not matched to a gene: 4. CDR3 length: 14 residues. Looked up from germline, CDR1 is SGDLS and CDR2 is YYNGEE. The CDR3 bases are TGTGCCAGCAGCGTTACAGGGGCGGATTCACCCCTCCACTTT. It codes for CASSVTGADSPLHF.

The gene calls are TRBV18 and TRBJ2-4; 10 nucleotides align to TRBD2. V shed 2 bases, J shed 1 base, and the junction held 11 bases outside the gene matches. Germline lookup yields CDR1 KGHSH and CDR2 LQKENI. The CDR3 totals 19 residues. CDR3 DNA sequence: TGTGCCAGCTCACCAAGGACTAGCGGCACGCAGGAGGCCAAAAACATTCAGTACTTC. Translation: CASSPRTSGTQEAKNIQYF.

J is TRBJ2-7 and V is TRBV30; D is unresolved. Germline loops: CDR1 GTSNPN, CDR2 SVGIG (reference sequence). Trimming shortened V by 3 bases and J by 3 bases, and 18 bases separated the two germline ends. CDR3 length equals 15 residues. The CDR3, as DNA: TGTGCCTGGAGCGCAGGTACCTCGGTCAACTACGAGCAGTACTTC. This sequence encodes CAWSAGTSVNYEQYF. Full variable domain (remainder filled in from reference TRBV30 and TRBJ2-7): SQTIHQWPATLVQPVGSPLSLECTVEGTSNPNLYWYRQAAGRGLQLLFYSVGIGQISSEVPQNLSASRPQDRQFILSSKKLLLSDSGFYLCAWSAGTSVNYEQYFGPGTRLTVT.

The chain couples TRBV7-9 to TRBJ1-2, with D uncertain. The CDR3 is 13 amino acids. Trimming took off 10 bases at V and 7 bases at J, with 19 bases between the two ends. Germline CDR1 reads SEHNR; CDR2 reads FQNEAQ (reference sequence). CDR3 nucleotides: TGTGCCACCCCCGGAGGGAAGGAAGGTGGCTACACCTTC. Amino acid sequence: CATPGGKEGGYTF.

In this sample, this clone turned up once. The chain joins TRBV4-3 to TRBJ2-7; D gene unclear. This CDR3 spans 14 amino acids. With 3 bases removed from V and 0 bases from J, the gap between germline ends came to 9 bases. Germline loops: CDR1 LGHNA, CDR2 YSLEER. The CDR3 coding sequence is TGCGCCAGCAGCCATGGCATGTCCTCCTACGAGCAGTACTTC. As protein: CASSHGMSSYEQYF.

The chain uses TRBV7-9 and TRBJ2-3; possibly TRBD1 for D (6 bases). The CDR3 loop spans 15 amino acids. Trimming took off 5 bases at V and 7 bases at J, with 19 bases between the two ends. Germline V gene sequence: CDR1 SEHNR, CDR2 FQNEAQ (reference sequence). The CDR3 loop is CASSLGVRDTHTQYF. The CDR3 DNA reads TGTGCCAGCAGCCTAGGGGTGAGGGACACGCATACGCAGTATTTT.

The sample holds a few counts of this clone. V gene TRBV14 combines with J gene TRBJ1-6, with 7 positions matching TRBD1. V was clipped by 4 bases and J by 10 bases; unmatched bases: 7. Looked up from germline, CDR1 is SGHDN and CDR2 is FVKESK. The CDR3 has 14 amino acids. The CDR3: CASSLRQGGSPLHF. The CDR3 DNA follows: TGTGCCAGCAGCCTTCGACAGGGAGGCTCACCCCTCCACTTT.

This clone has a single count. The CDR3 here is CASSWDSYNEKLFF. CDR3 nucleotides: TGTGCCAGCAGTTGGGACAGCTATAATGAAAAACTGTTTTTT. The chain carries TRBV27 and TRBJ1-4, with 7 bases matching TRBD1. The germline gives CDR1 MNHEY, CDR2 SMNVEV (reference sequence). Trimming cost V 4 bases and J 4 bases; bases outside gene matches: 3. The CDR3 extends over 14 amino acids.

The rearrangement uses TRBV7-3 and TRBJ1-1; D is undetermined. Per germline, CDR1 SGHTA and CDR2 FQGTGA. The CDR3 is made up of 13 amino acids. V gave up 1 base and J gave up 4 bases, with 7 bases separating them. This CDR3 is CASSLMRGTEAFF. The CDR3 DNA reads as TGTGCCAGCAGCTTAATGCGAGGCACTGAAGCTTTCTTT.